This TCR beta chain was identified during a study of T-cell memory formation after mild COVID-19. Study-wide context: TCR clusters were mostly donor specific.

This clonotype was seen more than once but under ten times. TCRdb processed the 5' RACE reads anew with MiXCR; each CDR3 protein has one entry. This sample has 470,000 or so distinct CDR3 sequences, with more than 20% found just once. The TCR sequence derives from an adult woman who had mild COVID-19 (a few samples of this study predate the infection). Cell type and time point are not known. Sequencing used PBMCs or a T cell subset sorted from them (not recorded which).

The CDR3 DNA reads TGCGCCAGCCGACAGTCGTATGAGCAGTTCTTC. Translating it yields CASRQSYEQFF. The V and J genes are TRBV5-1 and TRBJ2-1, with D tentatively TRBD1 (5 bases). Trimming left V 7 bases short and J 8 bases short, with 10 bases between. The germline V gene encodes CDR1 SGHRS and CDR2 YFSETQ. This CDR3 has 11 residues.